This note documents a single T cell receptor beta chain sequence. Its antigen is still unknown. These data originate in a study of identical twins. General study points: Insertion counts were lower in abundant cord blood beta clonotypes, a trend that memory repertoires did not show.

V was shortened by 5 bases and J by 4 bases, with 16 bases between the two germline ends. The length of the CDR3 is 14 residues. Germline V lookup: CDR1 GTSNPN, CDR2 SVGIG (reference sequence). TCRdb fed the 5' RACE reads into MiXCR, producing one record per CDR3 protein. Altogether 600,000 to 700,000 distinct CDR3 sequences are present, about 20% being singletons, with the ten largest covering 4.3%. The same sample was also used in a study of T cells expressing NK-cell markers. As reported in that work: Repertoire data for TCR beta were derived from sorted T cells (CD3+CD56+NKG2C+, CD3+CD56+NKG2C- and CD3+CD56-NKG2C+).

Sequenced sample: PBMCs. This TCR came from a woman between 18 and 29 years old in good health. V is TRBV30 and J is TRBJ2-3; a possible D gene is TRBD2 (5 bases). The CDR3 DNA sequence: TGTGCCTGGGCGAAGAGGGATCGGTCAGATACGCAGTATTTT. Residues: CAWAKRDRSDTQYF.